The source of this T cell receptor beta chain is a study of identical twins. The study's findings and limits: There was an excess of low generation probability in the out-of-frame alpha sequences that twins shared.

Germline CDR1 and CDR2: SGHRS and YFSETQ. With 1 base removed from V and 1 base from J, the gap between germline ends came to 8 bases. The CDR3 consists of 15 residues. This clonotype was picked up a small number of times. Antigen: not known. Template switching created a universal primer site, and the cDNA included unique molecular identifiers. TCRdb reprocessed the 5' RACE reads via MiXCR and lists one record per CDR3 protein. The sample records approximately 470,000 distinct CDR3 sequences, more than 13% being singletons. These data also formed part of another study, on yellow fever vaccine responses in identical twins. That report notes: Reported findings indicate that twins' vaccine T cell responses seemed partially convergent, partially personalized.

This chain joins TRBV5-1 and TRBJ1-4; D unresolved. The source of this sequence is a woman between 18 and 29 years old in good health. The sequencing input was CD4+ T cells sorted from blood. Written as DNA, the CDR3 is TGCGCCAGCAGCTTGTCCGGGGAAACTAATGAAAAACTGTTTTTT. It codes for CASSLSGETNEKLFF.